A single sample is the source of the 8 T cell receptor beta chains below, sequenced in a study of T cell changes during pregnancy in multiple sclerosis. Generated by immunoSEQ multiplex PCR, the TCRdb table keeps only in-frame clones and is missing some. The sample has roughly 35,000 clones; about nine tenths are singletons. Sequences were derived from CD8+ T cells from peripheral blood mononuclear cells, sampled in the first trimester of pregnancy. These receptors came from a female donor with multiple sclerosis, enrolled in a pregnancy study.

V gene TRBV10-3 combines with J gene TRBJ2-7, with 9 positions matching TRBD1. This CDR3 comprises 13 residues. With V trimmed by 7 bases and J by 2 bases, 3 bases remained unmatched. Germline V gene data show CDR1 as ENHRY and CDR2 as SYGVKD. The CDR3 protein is CAIMGTGPYEQYF. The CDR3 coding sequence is TGTGCCATCATGGGGACAGGGCCCTACGAGCAGTACTTC.

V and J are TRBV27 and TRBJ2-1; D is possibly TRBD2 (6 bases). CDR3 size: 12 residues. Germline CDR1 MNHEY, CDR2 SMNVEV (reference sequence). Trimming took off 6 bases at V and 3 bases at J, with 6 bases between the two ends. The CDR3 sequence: CASREGYNEQFF. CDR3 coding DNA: TGTGCCAGCAGGGAGGGCTACAATGAGCAGTTCTTC.

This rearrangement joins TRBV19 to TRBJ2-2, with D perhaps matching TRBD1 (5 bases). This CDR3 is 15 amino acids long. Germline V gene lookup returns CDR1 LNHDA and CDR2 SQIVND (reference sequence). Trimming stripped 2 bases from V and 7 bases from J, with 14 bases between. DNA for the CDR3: TGTGCCAGTAGTATAAGGGGTCACACTTTCGGGGAGCTGTTTTTT. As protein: CASSIRGHTFGELFF. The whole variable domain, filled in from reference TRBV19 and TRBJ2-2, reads DGGITQSPKYLFRKEGQNVTLSCEQNLNHDAMYWYRQDPGQGLRLIYYSQIVNDFQKGDIAEGYSVSREKKESFPLTVTSAQKNPTAFYLCASSIRGHTFGELFFGEGSRLTVL.

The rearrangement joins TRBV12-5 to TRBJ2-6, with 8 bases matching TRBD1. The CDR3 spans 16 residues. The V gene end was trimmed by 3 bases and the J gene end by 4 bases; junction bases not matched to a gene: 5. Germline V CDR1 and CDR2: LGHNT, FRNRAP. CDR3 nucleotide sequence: TGTGCTAGTGGTTTCCAGACAGGGGCAGGGGCCAACGTCCTGACTTTC. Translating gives CASGFQTGAGANVLTF.

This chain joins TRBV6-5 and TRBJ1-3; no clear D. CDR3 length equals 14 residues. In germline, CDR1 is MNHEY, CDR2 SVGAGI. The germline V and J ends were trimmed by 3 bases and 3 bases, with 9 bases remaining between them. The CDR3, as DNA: TGTGCCAGCAGTTATTCGGGAAGTGGAAACACCATATATTTT. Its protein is CASSYSGSGNTIYF.

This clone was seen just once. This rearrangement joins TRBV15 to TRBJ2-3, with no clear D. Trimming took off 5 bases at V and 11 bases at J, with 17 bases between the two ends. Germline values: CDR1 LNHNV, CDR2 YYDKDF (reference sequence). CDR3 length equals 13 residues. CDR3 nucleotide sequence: TGTGCCACCAGCTCAATAGCAAGTGGCGGGCAGTATTTT. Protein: CATSSIASGGQYF. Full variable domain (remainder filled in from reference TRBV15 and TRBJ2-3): DAMVIQNPRYQVTQFGKPVTLSCSQTLNHNVMYWYQQKSSQAPKLLFHYYDKDFNNEADTPDNFQSRRPNTSFCFLDIRSPGLGDTAMYLCATSSIASGGQYFGPGTRLTVL.

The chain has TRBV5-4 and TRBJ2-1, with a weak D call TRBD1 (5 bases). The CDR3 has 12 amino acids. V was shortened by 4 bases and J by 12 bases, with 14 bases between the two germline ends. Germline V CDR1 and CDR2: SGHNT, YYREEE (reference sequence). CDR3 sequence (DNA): TGTGCCAGCAGCCAGGGTAACCTAGTGCAGTTCTTC. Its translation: CASSQGNLVQFF.

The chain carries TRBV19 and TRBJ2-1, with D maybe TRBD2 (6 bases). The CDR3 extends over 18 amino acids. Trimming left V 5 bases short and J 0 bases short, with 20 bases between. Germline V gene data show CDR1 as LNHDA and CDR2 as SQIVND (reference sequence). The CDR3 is CASSWGVFRLSSYNEQFF. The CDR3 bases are TGTGCCAGTAGTTGGGGGGTTTTTCGGCTGTCCTCCTACAATGAGCAGTTCTTC.